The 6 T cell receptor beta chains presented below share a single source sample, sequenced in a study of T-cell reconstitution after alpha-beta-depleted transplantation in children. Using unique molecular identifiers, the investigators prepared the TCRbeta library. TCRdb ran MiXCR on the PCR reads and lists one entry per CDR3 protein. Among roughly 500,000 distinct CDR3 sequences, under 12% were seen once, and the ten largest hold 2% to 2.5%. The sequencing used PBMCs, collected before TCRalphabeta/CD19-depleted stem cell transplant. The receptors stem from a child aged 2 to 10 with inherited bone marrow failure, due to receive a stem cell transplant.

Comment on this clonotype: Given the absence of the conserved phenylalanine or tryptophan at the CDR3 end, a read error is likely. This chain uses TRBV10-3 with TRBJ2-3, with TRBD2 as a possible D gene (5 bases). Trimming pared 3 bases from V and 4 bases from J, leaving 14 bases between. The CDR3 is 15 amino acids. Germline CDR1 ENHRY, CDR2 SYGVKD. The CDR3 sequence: CAISDSRLAADTQYI. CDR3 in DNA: TGTGCCATCAGTGATAGTAGGCTAGCAGCAGATACGCAGTATATT.

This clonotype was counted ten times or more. The CDR3 region is CASSQTTSGSAVNEQFF. DNA for the CDR3: TGCGCCAGCAGCCAAACGACTAGCGGGAGCGCGGTCAATGAGCAGTTCTTC. The chain has TRBV4-3 and TRBJ2-1; 12 nucleotides line up with TRBD2. CDR3 length equals 17 residues. V lost 2 bases and J lost 6; bases outside the gene matches: 8. CDR1 LGHNA and CDR2 YSLEER come from the germline V gene.

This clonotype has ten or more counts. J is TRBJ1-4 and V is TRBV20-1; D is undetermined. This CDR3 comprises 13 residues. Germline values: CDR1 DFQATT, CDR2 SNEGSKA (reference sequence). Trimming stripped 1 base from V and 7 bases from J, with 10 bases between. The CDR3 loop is CSARGGEGEKLFF. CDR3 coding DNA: TGCAGTGCTAGAGGGGGAGAAGGTGAAAAACTGTTTTTT.

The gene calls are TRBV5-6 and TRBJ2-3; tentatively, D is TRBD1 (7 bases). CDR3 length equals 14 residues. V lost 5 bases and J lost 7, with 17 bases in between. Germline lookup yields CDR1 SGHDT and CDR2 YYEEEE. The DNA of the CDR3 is TGTGCCAGCAGGCGTACAGGGGAGGCATATACGCAGTATTTT. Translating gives CASRRTGEAYTQYF.

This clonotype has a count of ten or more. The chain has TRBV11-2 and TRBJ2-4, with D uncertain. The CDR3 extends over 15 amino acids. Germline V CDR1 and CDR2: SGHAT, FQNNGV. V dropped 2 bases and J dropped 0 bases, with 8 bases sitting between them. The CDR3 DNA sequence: TGTGCCAGCAGCTTAATAGAGCTAGCCAAAAACATTCAGTACTTC. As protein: CASSLIELAKNIQYF. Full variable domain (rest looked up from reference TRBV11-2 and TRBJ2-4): EAGVAQSPRYKIIEKRQSVAFWCNPISGHATLYWYQQILGQGPKLLIQFQNNGVVDDSQLPKDRFSAERLKGVDSTLKIQPAKLEDSAVYLCASSLIELAKNIQYFGAGTRLSVL.

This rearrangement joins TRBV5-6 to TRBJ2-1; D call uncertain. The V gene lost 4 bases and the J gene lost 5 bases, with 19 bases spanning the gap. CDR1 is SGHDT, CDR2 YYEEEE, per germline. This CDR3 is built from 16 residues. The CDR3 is CASSHKRQAVHNEQFF. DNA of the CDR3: TGTGCCAGCAGCCATAAACGACAAGCCGTACACAATGAGCAGTTCTTC.